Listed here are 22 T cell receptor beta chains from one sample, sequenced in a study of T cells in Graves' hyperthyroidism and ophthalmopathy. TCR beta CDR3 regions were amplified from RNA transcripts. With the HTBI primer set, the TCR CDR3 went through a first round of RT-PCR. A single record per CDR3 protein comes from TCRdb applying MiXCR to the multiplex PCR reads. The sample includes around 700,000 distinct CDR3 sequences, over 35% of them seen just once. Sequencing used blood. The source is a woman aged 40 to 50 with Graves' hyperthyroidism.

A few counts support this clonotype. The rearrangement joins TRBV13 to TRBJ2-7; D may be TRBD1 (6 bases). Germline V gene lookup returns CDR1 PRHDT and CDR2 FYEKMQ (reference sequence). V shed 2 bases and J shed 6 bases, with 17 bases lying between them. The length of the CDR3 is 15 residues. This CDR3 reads CASSLSSGALREQYF. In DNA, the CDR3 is TGTGCCAGCAGCTTATCGTCAGGGGCCCTTCGCGAGCAGTACTTC.

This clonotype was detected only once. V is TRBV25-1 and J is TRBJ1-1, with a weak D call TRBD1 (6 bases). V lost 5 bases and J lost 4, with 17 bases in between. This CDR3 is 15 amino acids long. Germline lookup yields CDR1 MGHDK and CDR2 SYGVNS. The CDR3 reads CASSLGNQGGTEAFF. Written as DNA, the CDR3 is TGTGCCAGCAGTTTAGGAAACCAAGGGGGCACTGAAGCTTTCTTT. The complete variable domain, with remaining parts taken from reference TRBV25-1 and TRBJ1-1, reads EADIYQTPRYLVIGTGKKITLECSQTMGHDKMYWYQQDPGMELHLIHYSYGVNSTEKGDLSSESTVSRIRTEHFPLTLESARPSHTSQYLCASSLGNQGGTEAFFGQGTRLTVV.

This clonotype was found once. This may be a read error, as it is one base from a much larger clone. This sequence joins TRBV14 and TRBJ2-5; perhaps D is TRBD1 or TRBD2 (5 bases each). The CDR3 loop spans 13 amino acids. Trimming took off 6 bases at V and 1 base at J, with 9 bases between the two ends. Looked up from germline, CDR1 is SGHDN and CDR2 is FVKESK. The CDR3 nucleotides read TGTGCCAGCAGGGGGGACGGCCAAGAGACCCAGTACTTC. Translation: CASRGDGQETQYF. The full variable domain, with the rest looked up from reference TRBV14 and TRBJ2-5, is EAGVTQFPSHSVIEKGQTVTLRCDPISGHDNLYWYRRVMGKEIKFLLHFVKESKQDESGMPNNRFLAERTGGTYSTLKVQPAELEDSGVYFCASRGDGQETQYFGPGTRLLVL.

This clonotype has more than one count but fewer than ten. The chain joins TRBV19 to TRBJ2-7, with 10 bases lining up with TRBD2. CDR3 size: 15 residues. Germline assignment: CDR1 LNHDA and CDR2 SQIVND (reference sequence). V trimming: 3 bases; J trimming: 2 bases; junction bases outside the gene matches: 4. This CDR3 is CASSIASGGPYEQYF. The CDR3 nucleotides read TGTGCCAGTAGTATCGCTAGCGGGGGCCCCTACGAGCAGTACTTC.

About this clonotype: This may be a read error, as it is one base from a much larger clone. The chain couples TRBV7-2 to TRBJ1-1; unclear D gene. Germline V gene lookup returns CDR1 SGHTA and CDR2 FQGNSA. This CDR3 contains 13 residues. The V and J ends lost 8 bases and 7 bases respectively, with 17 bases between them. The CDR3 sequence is CASRSRMVYEAFF. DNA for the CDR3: TGTGCCAGCCGCTCACGGATGGTTTATGAAGCTTTCTTT.

In nucleotides, the CDR3 is TGTGCCAGCAGTTTGGGGGGACGGGACGGCGACTATGGCTACACCTTC. Translating it yields CASSLGGRDGDYGYTF. This chain connects TRBV27 to TRBJ1-2; D might be TRBD1 (5 bases). The V end was cut by 3 bases, the J end by 3 bases, with 17 bases between. The CDR3 loop spans 16 amino acids. CDR1 and CDR2 from the germline V gene are MNHEY and SMNVEV (reference sequence).

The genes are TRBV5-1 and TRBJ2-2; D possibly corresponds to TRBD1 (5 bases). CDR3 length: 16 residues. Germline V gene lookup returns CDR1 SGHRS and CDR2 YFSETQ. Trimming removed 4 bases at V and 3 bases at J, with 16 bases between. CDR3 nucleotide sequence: TGCGCCAGCAGCCGAAAGCAGGGATCGGACACCGGGGAGCTGTTTTTT. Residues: CASSRKQGSDTGELFF.

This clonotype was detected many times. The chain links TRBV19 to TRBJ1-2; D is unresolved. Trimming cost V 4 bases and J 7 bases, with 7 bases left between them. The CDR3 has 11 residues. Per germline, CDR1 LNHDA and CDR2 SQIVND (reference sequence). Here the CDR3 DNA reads TGTGCCAGTAGTAGGGCAGCTGGCTACACCTTC. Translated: CASSRAAGYTF.

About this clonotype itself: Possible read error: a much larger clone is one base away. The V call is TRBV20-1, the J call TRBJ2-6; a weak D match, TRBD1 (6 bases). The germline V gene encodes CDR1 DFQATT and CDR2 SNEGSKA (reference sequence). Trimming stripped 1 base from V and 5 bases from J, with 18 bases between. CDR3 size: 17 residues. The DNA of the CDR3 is TGCAGTGCTAGAGTCAGACAGGACCCTATCAGGGCCAACGTCCTGACTTTC. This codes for CSARVRQDPIRANVLTF.

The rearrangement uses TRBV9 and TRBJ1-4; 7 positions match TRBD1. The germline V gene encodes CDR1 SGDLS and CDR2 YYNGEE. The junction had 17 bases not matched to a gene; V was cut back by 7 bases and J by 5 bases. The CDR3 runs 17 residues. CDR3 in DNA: TGTGCCAGCTCATATGGGACAGCCCAAGCTAAGAATGAAAAACTGTTTTTT. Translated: CASSYGTAQAKNEKLFF.

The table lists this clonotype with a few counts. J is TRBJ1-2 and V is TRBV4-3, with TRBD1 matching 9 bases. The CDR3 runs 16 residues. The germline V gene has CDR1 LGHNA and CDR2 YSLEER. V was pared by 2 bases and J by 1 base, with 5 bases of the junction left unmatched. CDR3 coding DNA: TGCGCCAGCAGCCAAAGCTGGACAGGGGTTAACTATGGCTACACCTTC. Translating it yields CASSQSWTGVNYGYTF.

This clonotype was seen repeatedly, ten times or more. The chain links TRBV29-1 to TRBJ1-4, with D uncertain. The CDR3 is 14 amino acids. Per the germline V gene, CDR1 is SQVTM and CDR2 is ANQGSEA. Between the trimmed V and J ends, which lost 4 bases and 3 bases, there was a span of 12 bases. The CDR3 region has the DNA TGCAGCGTTGCGGCGAGGCTATCTAATGAAAAACTGTTTTTT. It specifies CSVAARLSNEKLFF. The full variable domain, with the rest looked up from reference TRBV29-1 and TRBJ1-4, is SAVISQKPSRDICQRGTSLTIQCQVDSQVTMMFWYRQQPGQSLTLIATANQGSEATYESGFVIDKFPISRPNLTFSTLTVSNMSPEDSSIYLCSVAARLSNEKLFFGSGTQLSVL.

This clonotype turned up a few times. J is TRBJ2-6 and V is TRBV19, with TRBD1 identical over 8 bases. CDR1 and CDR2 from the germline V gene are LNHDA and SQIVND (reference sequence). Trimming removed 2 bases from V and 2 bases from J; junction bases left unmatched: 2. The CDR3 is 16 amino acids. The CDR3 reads CASSIRTGTGANVLTF. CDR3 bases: TGTGCCAGTAGTATACGGACAGGGACTGGGGCCAACGTCCTGACTTTC.

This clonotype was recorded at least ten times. The CDR3 DNA is TGTGCCATCAGTGAACAGGGGCTAGGGAACACTGAAGCTTTCTTT. The encoded protein is CAISEQGLGNTEAFF. The chain carries TRBV10-3 and TRBJ1-1; 7 nucleotides align to TRBD1. After removal of 3 bases from V and 1 base from J, the junction contained 5 bases not matched to a gene. Per the germline V gene, CDR1 is ENHRY and CDR2 is SYGVKD. The CDR3 sequence is 15 residues long.

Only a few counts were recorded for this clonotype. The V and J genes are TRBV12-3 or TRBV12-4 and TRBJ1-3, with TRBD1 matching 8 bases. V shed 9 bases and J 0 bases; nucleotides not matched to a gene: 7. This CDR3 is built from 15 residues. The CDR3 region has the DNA TGTGCCAGTGCCCCGGGACAGGACTCTGGAAACACCATATATTTT. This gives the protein CASAPGQDSGNTIYF.

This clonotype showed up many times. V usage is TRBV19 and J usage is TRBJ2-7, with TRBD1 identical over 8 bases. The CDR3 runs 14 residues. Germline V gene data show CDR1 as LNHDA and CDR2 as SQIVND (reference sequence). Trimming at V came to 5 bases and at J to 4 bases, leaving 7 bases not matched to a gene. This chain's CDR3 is CASSATGGGYEQYF. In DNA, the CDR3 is TGTGCCAGTAGTGCCACAGGGGGTGGTTACGAGCAGTACTTC.

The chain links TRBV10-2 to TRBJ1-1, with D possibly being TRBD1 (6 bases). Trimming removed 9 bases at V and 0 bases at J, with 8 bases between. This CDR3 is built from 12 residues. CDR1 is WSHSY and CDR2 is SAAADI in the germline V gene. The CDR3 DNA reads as TGCGCCAGACAGGGAATGAACACTGAAGCTTTCTTT. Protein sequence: CARQGMNTEAFF.

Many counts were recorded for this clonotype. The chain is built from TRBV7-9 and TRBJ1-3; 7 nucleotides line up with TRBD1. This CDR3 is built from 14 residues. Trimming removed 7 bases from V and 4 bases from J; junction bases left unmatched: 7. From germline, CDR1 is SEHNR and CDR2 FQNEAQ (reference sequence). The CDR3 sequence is CASTPTGEGNTIYF. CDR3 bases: TGTGCCAGCACCCCCACAGGGGAAGGAAACACCATATATTTT.

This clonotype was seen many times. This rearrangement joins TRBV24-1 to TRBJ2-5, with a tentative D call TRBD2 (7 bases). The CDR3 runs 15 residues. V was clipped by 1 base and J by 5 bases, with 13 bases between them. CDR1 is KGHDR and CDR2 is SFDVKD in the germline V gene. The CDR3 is CATSDLGGAGETQYF. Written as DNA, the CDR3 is TGTGCCACCAGTGATTTAGGGGGGGCAGGCGAGACCCAGTACTTC.

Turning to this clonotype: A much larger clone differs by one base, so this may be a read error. The CDR3, as DNA: TGTGTCAGTAGTATCCTAGGAGCAGCGAACACTGAAGCTTTCTTT. Translation: CVSSILGAANTEAFF. The chain recombines TRBV19 with TRBJ1-1; the D is unclear. Germline assignment: CDR1 LNHDA and CDR2 SQIVND (reference sequence). This CDR3 comprises 15 residues.

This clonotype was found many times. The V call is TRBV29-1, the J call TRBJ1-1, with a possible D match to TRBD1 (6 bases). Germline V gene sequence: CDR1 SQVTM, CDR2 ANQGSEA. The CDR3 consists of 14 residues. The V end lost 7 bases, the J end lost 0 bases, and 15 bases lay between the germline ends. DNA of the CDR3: TGCAGCGGCTACACACAGGGCCTGAACACTGAAGCTTTCTTT. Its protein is CSGYTQGLNTEAFF.

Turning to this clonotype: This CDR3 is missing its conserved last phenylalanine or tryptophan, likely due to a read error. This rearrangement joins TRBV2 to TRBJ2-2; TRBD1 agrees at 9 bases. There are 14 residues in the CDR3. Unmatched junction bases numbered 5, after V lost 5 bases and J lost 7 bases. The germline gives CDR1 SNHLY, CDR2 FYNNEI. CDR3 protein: CASSLRDRDGELFL. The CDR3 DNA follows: TGTGCCAGCAGTCTCCGGGACAGGGACGGGGAGCTGTTTCTT.